This TCR beta chain was identified during a study of blood T cell repertoires in COVID-19. About the research overall: The study drew acute and convalescent COVID-19 samples from the United States, Italy and Spain.

The CDR3 spans 14 residues. From germline, CDR1 is DFQATT and CDR2 SNEGSKA (reference sequence). The trim removed 3 bases at V and 7 bases at J, leaving 10 bases unmatched. Clones were sequenced by immunoSEQ multiplex PCR, and TCRdb holds only the in-frame ones, with some missing. The data show 45,000 to 65,000 clones, around nine tenths seen once. The sample comprised peripheral blood. J is TRBJ2-3 and V is TRBV20-1, with TRBD2 identical over 7 bases. The source of this sequence is a human donor in a cohort sampled during active COVID-19. Here the CDR3 DNA reads TGCAGTGCTAGTGACGGGACTAAAGTGAATACGCAGTATTTT. It is translated as CSASDGTKVNTQYF.